The source of this T cell receptor beta chain is a study of shared clonotypes between healthy human individuals. In the study overall: There were three CD4 naive, three CD4 memory, two CD8 naive and one CD8 memory plates per donor. Study findings and constraints: The sampled material consisted only of blood, and tissue repertoires are likely to differ. For sorted subsets, rarefaction showed incomplete sequencing despite large depth.

TCRdb keeps only in-frame clones here, not all; method: immunoSEQ multiplex PCR. Counted here are about 2.2 million clones, around 93% occurring once; the ten biggest clones make up about 1.6%. The trim removed 3 bases at V and 4 bases at J, leaving 6 bases unmatched. There are 16 residues in the CDR3. Germline V lookup: CDR1 LGHNT, CDR2 FRNRAP. This clone was counted a single time. Its antigen is not identified. CD8 cells classed as naive were CD45RO-negative and positively selected for CCR7, excluding terminally differentiated effector memory CD45RA+ cells. Sequencing used naive CD8+ T cells from PBMCs. The gene calls are TRBV12-5 and TRBJ2-2, with 9 positions matching TRBD2. The source is a man between 18 and 29 years old in good health. Some clones in this sample may be carry-over from other donors' samples. The CDR3 reads CASGFGLAGTTGELFF. CDR3 nucleotide sequence: TGTGCTAGTGGTTTTGGGCTAGCGGGAACCACCGGGGAGCTGTTTTTT.